The next 11 T cell receptor beta chains were all read from a single sample in a study of cytomegalovirus exposure and HLA in healthy donors. The PCR ran on 60 Vbeta and 13 Jbeta primers. The protocol was immunoSEQ multiplex PCR, while the TCRdb copy is restricted to in-frame clones and leaves out a portion. Its table records about 83,000 clones. The specimen sequenced was PBMCs. The receptor source for this set is a young man in good health and CMV-seropositive.

The rearrangement joins TRBV4-1 to TRBJ1-1; possible D gene TRBD1, 5 bases. Germline V gene sequence: CDR1 MGHRA, CDR2 YSYEKL. The CDR3 runs to 12 residues. V was shortened by 3 bases and J by 8 bases, with 10 bases between the two germline ends. CDR3 region: CASSHSGQEAFF. The CDR3 DNA follows: TGCGCCAGCAGCCACTCCGGACAAGAAGCTTTCTTT.

This rearrangement joins TRBV10-3 to TRBJ1-3, with TRBD1 matching 9 bases. This CDR3 region has 16 residues. V lost 4 bases and J lost 0; bases outside the gene matches: 4. The germline gives CDR1 ENHRY, CDR2 SYGVKD. The CDR3 coding sequence is TGTGCCATCAGTGCTCCGGGACAGGGCTCTGGAAACACCATATATTTT. Its protein product is CAISAPGQGSGNTIYF.

The rearrangement uses TRBV7-8 and TRBJ1-5, with D perhaps matching TRBD1 (6 bases). The CDR3 runs 16 residues. Deletions cut 5 bases from V and 6 bases from J, with 20 bases between. Germline V gene sequence: CDR1 SGHVS, CDR2 FQNEAQ. This CDR3 reads CASSRLREGGGQPQHF. The DNA of the CDR3 is TGTGCCAGCAGCCGACTTAGGGAGGGGGGTGGTCAGCCCCAGCATTTT. The complete variable domain, with remaining parts taken from reference TRBV7-8 and TRBJ1-5, reads GAGVSQSPRYKVAKRGQDVALRCDPISGHVSLFWYQQALGQGPEFLTYFQNEAQLDKSGLPSDRFFAERPEGSVSTLKIQRTQQEDSAVYLCASSRLREGGGQPQHFGDGTRLSIL.

The chain combines TRBV28 with TRBJ2-1, with 9 nucleotides matching TRBD2. The junction had 2 bases not matched to a gene; V was cut back by 1 base and J by 4 bases. The CDR3 has 15 amino acids. CDR1 is MDHEN, CDR2 SYDVKM, per germline. The CDR3 protein is CASSLSSGVYNEQFF. CDR3 bases: TGTGCCAGCAGTTTATCTAGCGGGGTGTACAATGAGCAGTTCTTC.

The gene calls are TRBV29-1 and TRBJ1-2; TRBD1 aligns across 7 bases. This CDR3 is 14 amino acids long. With V trimmed by 8 bases and J by 6 bases, 15 bases remained unmatched. The V gene's germline CDR1 is SQVTM and CDR2 ANQGSEA. The CDR3 here is CSFLDDSGGDGYTF. In DNA, the CDR3 is TGCAGCTTTTTGGACGACTCAGGGGGAGATGGCTACACCTTC.

V is TRBV5-6 and J is TRBJ2-3; D is perhaps TRBD1 (6 bases). From germline, CDR1 is SGHDT and CDR2 YYEEEE. Trimming removed 0 bases at V and 4 bases at J, with 12 bases between. This CDR3 contains 15 residues. The CDR3 reads CASSLARGPPDTQYF. The CDR3, as DNA: TGTGCCAGCAGCTTGGCCAGGGGCCCCCCAGATACGCAGTATTTT.

This chain connects TRBV15 to TRBJ2-7; TRBD1 matches at 7 bases. V lost 2 bases, J lost 3 bases, and 13 bases stayed unmatched. Germline V gene data show CDR1 as LNHNV and CDR2 as YYDKDF (reference sequence). The CDR3 contains 17 residues. CDR3 in DNA: TGTGCCACCAGCAGACTCCCCGCCCGGGACAGCCACTACGAGCAGTACTTC. This gives the protein CATSRLPARDSHYEQYF.

V is TRBV11-2 and J is TRBJ2-3, with D perhaps matching TRBD1 (6 bases). Trimming took 3 bases from V and 3 from J, leaving 13 bases between them. CDR1 and CDR2 (germline): SGHAT, FQNNGV. The CDR3 sequence is 15 residues long. The CDR3 region has the DNA TGTGCCAGCAGCTTTTTTACAGGGTCTACAGATACGCAGTATTTT. Its translation is CASSFFTGSTDTQYF.

The chain carries TRBV7-8 and TRBJ1-2; TRBD1 aligns across 10 bases. V was clipped by 9 bases and J by 4 bases; unmatched bases: 5. The CDR3 runs to 13 residues. CDR1 is SGHVS and CDR2 is FQNEAQ in the germline V gene. The chain's CDR3 is CASRDRGAYGYTF. The CDR3 DNA sequence: TGTGCCAGTCGGGACAGGGGAGCCTATGGCTACACCTTC.

The chain recombines TRBV7-2 with TRBJ1-2; D call uncertain. Germline-derived CDR1 and CDR2 are SGHTA and FQGNSA. This CDR3 contains 14 residues. Trimming removed 5 bases from V and 4 bases from J, with 14 bases in between. The CDR3 sequence is CASSPKEGPYGYTF. In DNA form, the CDR3 reads TGTGCCAGCAGCCCCAAGGAGGGTCCCTATGGCTACACCTTC.

The V and J genes are TRBV28 and TRBJ2-5, with D possibly TRBD2 on 5 matching bases. The germline CDR1 and CDR2 sequences are MDHEN and SYDVKM. The CDR3 length is 14 residues. The germline V and J ends were trimmed by 5 bases and 5 bases, with 15 bases remaining between them. The CDR3 sequence: CASSLRTLPETQYF. CDR3 DNA: TGTGCCAGCAGTCTAAGGACTCTTCCGGAGACCCAGTACTTC.